This paragraph covers one T cell receptor beta chain sequence. The data stem from a study of early T cells in non-severe SARS-CoV-2 infection. This CDR3 contains 12 residues. The V end lost 6 bases, the J end lost 4 bases, and 8 bases lay between the germline ends. A single record per CDR3 protein comes from TCRdb applying MiXCR to the 5' RACE reads. In the table there are around 50,000 distinct CDR3 sequences, about 4% of which are singletons. The clonotype comes from an adult who was a healthcare worker with PCR-confirmed SARS-CoV-2 infection or an uninfected control (not recorded which). This chain uses TRBV12-3 or TRBV12-4 with TRBJ2-3, with unresolved D. Sequenced sample: whole blood. DNA of the CDR3: TGTGCCAGCAGACTGGATCCAGATACGCAGTATTTT. As protein: CASRLDPDTQYF.